The 14 T cell receptor beta chains presented below share a single source sample, sequenced in a study of shared clonotypes between healthy human individuals (dated by TCRdb to about 2020). Library preparation used the immunoSEQ multiplex PCR assay. The immuneACCESS repertoire file appears here via TCRdb, limited to in-frame rearrangements. These files lack a portion of the clones; in checked studies, under half of the deficit traces to unresolved V genes, and the cause of the others is not known. The sample table lists 1.5 million to 1.9 million clones, 98% of them with a count of one. The ten most abundant clones make up about 0.42% of the sample. Material: naive CD4+ T cells sorted from blood. This specimen's cell subset or site label, per the study, means: CD45RA+ positively selected. These receptors all come from a man between 25 and 39 years old in good health.

This chain connects TRBV11-2 to TRBJ2-7; D unclear. The germline V gene encodes CDR1 SGHAT and CDR2 FQNNGV. V was cut by 5 bases and J by 2 bases, with 13 bases left in between. This CDR3 contains 14 residues. CDR3 sequence (DNA): TGTGCCAGCAGCCCTACGGACGGAACCTACGAGCAGTACTTC. Protein product: CASSPTDGTYEQYF.

The gene calls are TRBV29-1 and TRBJ1-1; D possibly corresponds to TRBD1 (6 bases). The V end was cut by 6 bases, the J end by 6 bases, with 17 bases between. CDR3 length equals 13 residues. CDR1 is SQVTM, CDR2 ANQGSEA, per germline. For the CDR3, the DNA is TGCAGCGTGTTGGGCAGGGGAGTTTCTGAAGCTTTCTTT. Its protein product is CSVLGRGVSEAFF.

The chain employs TRBV6-6 and TRBJ2-7, with D possibly matching TRBD1 (5 bases). Looked up from germline, CDR1 is MNHNY and CDR2 is SVGAGI (reference sequence). The CDR3 spans 14 residues. With 5 bases removed from V and 2 bases from J, the gap between germline ends came to 13 bases. CDR3 loop: CASSRHGATYEQYF. The CDR3, as DNA: TGTGCCAGCAGTCGCCATGGGGCGACCTACGAGCAGTACTTC.

The chain has TRBV7-8 and TRBJ2-2; 9 positions match TRBD1. This CDR3 has 17 amino acids. V shed 4 bases, J shed 6 bases, and the junction held 12 bases outside the gene matches. Germline V gene sequence: CDR1 SGHVS, CDR2 FQNEAQ. The CDR3 DNA reads TGTGCCAGCAGCTATCCTAAGGGACAGGGTGTTCCCGGGGAGCTGTTTTTT. This gives the protein CASSYPKGQGVPGELFF. Drawing the rest from reference TRBV7-8 and TRBJ2-2, the complete variable domain is GAGVSQSPRYKVAKRGQDVALRCDPISGHVSLFWYQQALGQGPEFLTYFQNEAQLDKSGLPSDRFFAERPEGSVSTLKIQRTQQEDSAVYLCASSYPKGQGVPGELFFGEGSRLTVL.

The V call is TRBV6-1, the J call TRBJ1-5; D not resolved. The V gene's germline CDR1 is MNHNS and CDR2 SASEGT. The CDR3 sequence is 14 residues long. The V end was cut by 2 bases, the J end by 0 bases, with 5 bases between. CDR3 DNA: TGTGCCAGCAGTGAATCTGGTAGCAATCAGCCCCAGCATTTT. Protein product: CASSESGSNQPQHF.

The V call is TRBV19, the J call TRBJ1-2; possible D gene TRBD1, 5 bases. This CDR3 comprises 12 residues. Deletions cut 9 bases from V and 8 bases from J, with 16 bases between. The germline gives CDR1 LNHDA, CDR2 SQIVND (reference sequence). For the CDR3, the DNA is TGTGCCAGCAGGTCCGGCGAGGGGGGCTACACCTTC. Its translation: CASRSGEGGYTF.

The chain combines TRBV7-8 with TRBJ2-2; D possibly uses TRBD1 or TRBD2 (6 bases each). This CDR3 is 15 amino acids long. Trimming took off 9 bases at V and 0 bases at J, with 14 bases between the two ends. Germline V gene sequence: CDR1 SGHVS, CDR2 FQNEAQ. The chain's CDR3 is CASRRRGSNTGELFF. CDR3 DNA sequence: TGTGCCAGTCGAAGGAGGGGGTCGAACACCGGGGAGCTGTTTTTT.

This chain uses TRBV18 with TRBJ2-7; no firm D call. This CDR3 spans 12 amino acids. Germline CDR1 reads KGHSH; CDR2 reads LQKENI. V was clipped by 3 bases and J by 5 bases, with 8 bases between them. The CDR3 region is CASSPGINEQYF. CDR3 coding DNA: TGTGCCAGCTCACCGGGTATCAACGAGCAGTACTTC.

CDR3 amino acids: CASSGTWYGNTIYF. For the CDR3, the DNA is TGTGCCAGCAGTGGGACATGGTATGGAAACACCATATATTTT. The chain carries TRBV25-1 and TRBJ1-3, with D tentatively TRBD1 (5 bases). Per the germline V gene, CDR1 is MGHDK and CDR2 is SYGVNS. CDR3 size: 14 residues. V lost 4 bases to trimming and J lost 3 bases, with 10 bases between them.

For this clone: The junction and the germline gene differ at one end; a read error may be behind it. The chain employs TRBV7-2 and TRBJ2-5; possible D gene TRBD1, 6 bases. Germline assignment: CDR1 SGHTA and CDR2 FQGNSA. This CDR3 has 16 residues. The CDR3 DNA reads TGTGCCAGCAGCTTAGCGATCGGGCAGGGACAAGCGACCCAGTACTTC. It translates to CASSLAIGQGQATQYF.

Comment on this clone: Distinct nucleotide sequences in the sample also encode this CDR3. J is TRBJ1-1 and V is TRBV7-9; D is perhaps TRBD1 (5 bases). Between the trimmed V and J ends, which lost 2 bases and 5 bases, there was a span of 9 bases. This CDR3 is built from 13 residues. Germline V gene sequence: CDR1 SEHNR, CDR2 FQNEAQ (reference sequence). The CDR3 sequence: CASSLTGGTEAFF. CDR3 in DNA: TGTGCCAGCAGCTTAACGGGGGGTACTGAAGCTTTCTTT.

This sequence joins TRBV19 and TRBJ2-7, with a tentative D call TRBD2 (6 bases). Germline CDR1 and CDR2: LNHDA and SQIVND (reference sequence). Trimming removed 5 bases from V and 4 bases from J, with 21 bases in between. This CDR3 spans 16 amino acids. DNA of the CDR3: TGTGCCAGTAGTTTCCATTACACCGGGACTTTGTACGAGCAGTACTTC. Translated, it gives CASSFHYTGTLYEQYF.

This chain connects TRBV5-4 to TRBJ1-1, with D possibly TRBD1 on 5 matching bases. Germline V gene data show CDR1 as SGHNT and CDR2 as YYREEE (reference sequence). The V and J ends lost 6 bases and 11 bases respectively, with 20 bases between them. The CDR3 is 13 amino acids. The CDR3 loop reads CASTVGGMSGAFF. The CDR3 DNA reads as TGTGCCAGCACCGTCGGGGGAATGTCTGGGGCTTTCTTT.

The chain links TRBV2 to TRBJ2-5; D not resolved. V was pared by 10 bases and J by 10 bases, with 7 bases between. The germline CDR1 and CDR2 sequences are SNHLY and FYNNEI. The CDR3 is 8 amino acids. The CDR3 protein is CANGGQYF. For the CDR3, the DNA is TGTGCCAACGGTGGCCAGTACTTC.